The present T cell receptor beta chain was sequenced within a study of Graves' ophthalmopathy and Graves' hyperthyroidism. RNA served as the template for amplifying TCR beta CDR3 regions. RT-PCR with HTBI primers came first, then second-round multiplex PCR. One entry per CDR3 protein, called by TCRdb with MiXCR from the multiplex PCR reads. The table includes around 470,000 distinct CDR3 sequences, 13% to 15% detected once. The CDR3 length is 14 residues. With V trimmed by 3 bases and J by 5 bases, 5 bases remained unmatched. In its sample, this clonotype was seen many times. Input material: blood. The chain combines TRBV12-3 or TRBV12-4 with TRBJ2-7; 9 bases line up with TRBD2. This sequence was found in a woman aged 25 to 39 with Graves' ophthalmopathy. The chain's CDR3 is CASSFSGGHDEQYF. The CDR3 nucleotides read TGTGCCAGCAGTTTTAGCGGGGGTCATGACGAGCAGTACTTC.